A single sample gave rise to the 31 T cell receptor beta chains below, sequenced in a study of graft-versus-host responses after intestinal transplantation. Generated by immunoSEQ multiplex PCR, the TCRdb table keeps only in-frame clones and is missing some. This table has 55,000 to 70,000 clones, about 90% appearing once. This material consisted of PBMCs, taken about 120 days after intestinal transplantation. All receptors come from a human patient who received an intestinal transplant, so some T cells may come from the graft donor.

The V call is TRBV29-1, the J call TRBJ2-1; 7 bases fit TRBD1. The CDR3 is 12 residues long. With V trimmed by 6 bases and J by 8 bases, 7 bases remained unmatched. The germline V gene has CDR1 SQVTM and CDR2 ANQGSEA. Here the CDR3 reads CSVVTGNHEQFF. The CDR3, as DNA: TGCAGCGTCGTGACAGGGAACCATGAGCAGTTCTTC.

V is TRBV10-1 and J is TRBJ1-2; tentatively, D is TRBD1 (5 bases). Germline lookup yields CDR1 WNHNN and CDR2 SYGVQD (reference sequence). Trimming took off 10 bases at V and 2 bases at J, with 17 bases between the two ends. This CDR3 has 14 amino acids. The CDR3 DNA follows: TGCGCCACCCCTGATAAGGGGTCAAACTATGGCTACACCTTC. It codes for CATPDKGSNYGYTF.

V usage is TRBV20-1 and J usage is TRBJ1-1; D not resolved. The CDR3 has 11 amino acids. Trimming pared 7 bases from V and 3 bases from J, leaving 9 bases between. In germline, CDR1 is DFQATT, CDR2 SNEGSKA (reference sequence). The CDR3 sequence is CSDGEDTEAFF. CDR3 sequence (DNA): TGCAGTGACGGGGAAGACACTGAAGCTTTCTTT.

V and J are TRBV28 and TRBJ2-6; D gene unclear. The CDR3 length is 15 residues. The germline V gene has CDR1 MDHEN and CDR2 SYDVKM. Trimming cost V 5 bases and J 0 bases, with 8 bases left between them. This chain's CDR3 is CASSPSGSGANVLTF. The CDR3 DNA sequence: TGTGCCAGCAGTCCCTCTGGCTCTGGGGCCAACGTCCTGACTTTC.

On this clone itself: The identical CDR3 is also encoded by other nucleotide sequences in the sample. The chain employs TRBV19 and TRBJ2-7; possibly TRBD1 for D (6 bases). The CDR3 is made up of 15 amino acids. Germline V lookup: CDR1 LNHDA, CDR2 SQIVND (reference sequence). V gave up 3 bases and J gave up 3 bases, with 15 bases separating them. CDR3 in amino acids: CASSMVPGVVYEQYF. The CDR3 region has the DNA TGTGCCAGTAGTATGGTGCCAGGGGTCGTCTACGAGCAGTACTTC.

CDR3 in DNA: TGCGCCAGCAGCTTGTTTCTTCGACAGGCGCATCAGCCCCAGCATTTT. Amino acid sequence: CASSLFLRQAHQPQHF. The V gene is TRBV5-1, the J gene TRBJ1-5, with D possibly matching TRBD1 (6 bases). CDR1 is SGHRS, CDR2 YFSETQ, per germline. Trimming shortened V by 1 base and J by 5 bases, and 16 bases separated the two germline ends. The CDR3 loop spans 16 amino acids. Drawing the rest from reference TRBV5-1 and TRBJ1-5, the complete variable domain is KAGVTQTPRYLIKTRGQQVTLSCSPISGHRSVSWYQQTPGQGLQFLFEYFSETQRNKGNFPGRFSGRQFSNSRSEMNVSTLELGDSALYLCASSLFLRQAHQPQHFGDGTRLSIL.

The chain employs TRBV11-2 and TRBJ2-1; 9 bases align to TRBD2. V lost 2 bases to trimming and J lost 7 bases; unmatched junction nucleotides: 6. Germline CDR1 and CDR2: SGHAT and FQNNGV. This CDR3 region has 15 residues. CDR3: CASSLSGGGVNEQFF. The CDR3, as DNA: TGTGCCAGCAGCTTATCGGGCGGGGGGGTGAATGAGCAGTTCTTC. Filled out from reference TRBV11-2 and TRBJ2-1, the complete variable domain reads EAGVAQSPRYKIIEKRQSVAFWCNPISGHATLYWYQQILGQGPKLLIQFQNNGVVDDSQLPKDRFSAERLKGVDSTLKIQPAKLEDSAVYLCASSLSGGGVNEQFFGPGTRLTVL.

CDR3 in amino acids: CASSLGDLTQETQYF. CDR3 nucleotide sequence: TGTGCCAGCAGCTTGGGGGATCTTACTCAAGAGACCCAGTACTTC. The chain employs TRBV11-2 and TRBJ2-5, with D perhaps given as TRBD1 or TRBD2 (5 bases each). Looked up from germline, CDR1 is SGHAT and CDR2 is FQNNGV. The CDR3 has 15 amino acids. V lost 3 bases, J lost 2 bases, and 13 bases lay in between.

This chain uses TRBV7-3 with TRBJ1-6; TRBD1 aligns across 8 bases. J gave up 7 bases and V 2 bases, and 1 base lay outside the gene matches. This CDR3 region has 14 residues. Germline lookup yields CDR1 SGHTA and CDR2 FQGTGA. The CDR3 DNA reads as TGTGCCAGCAGCTTAGGGGACAGGAATTCACCCCTCCACTTT. It yields the protein CASSLGDRNSPLHF.

This clone was seen once. The chain has TRBV20-1 and TRBJ1-1; tentatively, D is TRBD1 (6 bases). From germline, CDR1 is DFQATT and CDR2 SNEGSKA (reference sequence). There are 11 residues in the CDR3. The CDR3 sequence: CGGGGPTEAFF. CDR3 coding DNA: TGCGGGGGGGGCGGGCCCACTGAAGCTTTCTTT.

The V gene is TRBV14, the J gene TRBJ2-1; 7 bases align to TRBD2. The germline CDR1 and CDR2 sequences are SGHDN and FVKESK. The junction had 0 bases not matched to a gene; V was cut back by 1 base and J by 0 bases. This CDR3 has 15 amino acids. This CDR3 is CASSQGTSSYNEQFF. CDR3 bases: TGTGCCAGCAGCCAAGGGACTAGCTCCTACAATGAGCAGTTCTTC.

The V call is TRBV4-1, the J call TRBJ2-2; D remains unclear. CDR1 and CDR2 (germline): MGHRA, YSYEKL. This CDR3 is 14 amino acids long. Trimming removed 7 bases from V and 5 bases from J, with 14 bases in between. As DNA, the CDR3 is TGCGCCAGCACCTCCAAACCGATTACCGGGGAGCTGTTTTTT. It yields the protein CASTSKPITGELFF.

J is TRBJ2-1 and V is TRBV11-3; D gene uncertain. Per the germline V gene, CDR1 is SGHNT and CDR2 is YENEEA. This CDR3 has 14 residues. Trimming shortened V by 1 base and J by 8 bases, and 12 bases separated the two germline ends. CDR3 nucleotides: TGTGCCAGCAGCTTAGGTTTCGGCTCCCATGAGCAGTTCTTC. Amino acids: CASSLGFGSHEQFF.

This chain joins TRBV19 and TRBJ2-7, with 9 bases identical to TRBD1. Germline loops: CDR1 LNHDA, CDR2 SQIVND (reference sequence). This CDR3 region has 14 residues. V lost 4 bases, J lost 6 bases, and 7 bases stayed unmatched. In DNA form, the CDR3 reads TGTGCCAGTAGTACTCAGGACAGGGGCGGCGAGCAGTACTTC. The encoded protein is CASSTQDRGGEQYF.

This rearrangement joins TRBV2 to TRBJ1-5; no firm D call. The CDR3 is 14 amino acids. Germline loops: CDR1 SNHLY, CDR2 FYNNEI. V lost 5 bases and J lost 3, with 11 bases in between. The CDR3 coding sequence is TGTGCCAGCAGTCCCGGGATAAACAATCAGCCCCAGCATTTT. This codes for CASSPGINNQPQHF.

This clone was seen a handful of times. The chain is built from TRBV6-4 and TRBJ1-3; tentatively, D is TRBD1 (6 bases). From germline, CDR1 is MRHNA and CDR2 SNTAGT. CDR3 length: 14 amino acids. V lost 3 bases, J lost 3 bases, and 9 bases lay in between. DNA of the CDR3: TGTGCCAGCAGTGAAGGCAGGGGTGGAAACACCATATATTTT. Translating it yields CASSEGRGGNTIYF.

The V call is TRBV5-1, the J call TRBJ1-1, with 8 bases identical to TRBD1. The CDR3 totals 14 residues. Germline V gives CDR1 SGHRS, CDR2 YFSETQ. Trimming took 4 bases from V and 3 from J; bases not matched to a gene: 5. In DNA form, the CDR3 reads TGCGCCAGCAGCGTACAGGGGGAGCACACTGAAGCTTTCTTT. This sequence encodes CASSVQGEHTEAFF.

CDR3 protein: CASSSLVKAKNIQYF. As DNA, the CDR3 is TGTGCCAGCAGTTCCCTAGTTAAAGCCAAAAACATTCAGTACTTC. This chain links TRBV27 with TRBJ2-4; D ambiguous. The CDR3 is made up of 15 amino acids. The germline V and J ends were trimmed by 4 bases and 0 bases, with 10 bases remaining between them. The germline V gene encodes CDR1 MNHEY and CDR2 SMNVEV (reference sequence).

The rearrangement uses TRBV19 and TRBJ2-5; 7 bases are shared with TRBD1. Judging by the DNA end, TRBJ2-7 fits better; the J call may be wrong. Germline V CDR1 and CDR2: LNHDA, SQIVND (reference sequence). The CDR3 is 14 amino acids. The CDR3 here is CASSARGQAYEQYF. DNA for the CDR3: TGTGCCAGTAGTGCCCGAGGACAGGCCTACGAGCAGTACTTC.

The rearrangement links TRBV7-9 to TRBJ2-1; 7 bases fit TRBD1. CDR3 length: 15 residues. V lost 0 bases to trimming and J lost 4 bases; unmatched junction nucleotides: 3. CDR1 is SEHNR, CDR2 FQNEAQ, per germline (reference sequence). The CDR3 spells CASSLAGQLYNEQFF. CDR3 nucleotide sequence: TGTGCCAGCAGCTTAGCGGGACAGCTTTACAATGAGCAGTTCTTC.

The chain has TRBV7-7 and TRBJ1-4, with no clear D. Germline V gives CDR1 SSHAT, CDR2 FNYEAQ (reference sequence). V was clipped by 1 base and J by 6 bases, with 12 bases between them. The CDR3 runs 15 residues. CDR3 region: CASSLGAGRDEKLFF. The CDR3 bases are TGTGCCAGCAGCTTAGGTGCGGGGAGGGATGAAAAACTGTTTTTT.

The rearrangement joins TRBV6-5 to TRBJ2-7; weak D call: TRBD1 (6 bases). The ends were cut back, 4 bases at V and 2 bases at J, with 12 bases in the middle. Germline V lookup: CDR1 MNHEY, CDR2 SVGAGI. The CDR3 runs 14 residues. CDR3 residues: CASSLGGQPYEQYF. In nucleotides, the CDR3 is TGTGCCAGCAGTTTGGGCGGACAGCCCTACGAGCAGTACTTC.

This chain uses TRBV5-1 with TRBJ2-1; TRBD2 aligns across 11 bases. Per germline, CDR1 SGHRS and CDR2 YFSETQ. The CDR3 loop spans 15 amino acids. J gave up 5 bases and V 4 bases, and 5 bases lay outside the gene matches. The CDR3 loop is CASSHGTSGNNEQFF. As DNA, the CDR3 is TGCGCCAGCAGCCACGGGACTAGCGGTAACAATGAGCAGTTCTTC.

The chain employs TRBV11-3 and TRBJ2-3; TRBD2 agrees at 9 bases. V lost 5 bases and J lost 5; bases outside the gene matches: 5. Germline values: CDR1 SGHNT, CDR2 YENEEA. The CDR3 covers 14 residues. The CDR3 reads CASSRGGAEDTQYF. DNA for the CDR3: TGTGCCAGCAGCCGCGGGGGGGCTGAAGATACGCAGTATTTT.

This chain uses TRBV11-2 with TRBJ2-7; D perhaps matches TRBD2 (6 bases). The length of the CDR3 is 15 residues. In germline, CDR1 is SGHAT, CDR2 FQNNGV. Between the trimmed V and J ends, which lost 1 base and 6 bases, there was a span of 16 bases. The CDR3 coding sequence is TGTGCCAGCAGCTTAGGTCGGAGGGAACTTTCCGAGCAGTACTTC. Protein sequence: CASSLGRRELSEQYF.

The V call is TRBV19, the J call TRBJ2-7, with 9 bases identical to TRBD1. The CDR3 extends over 16 amino acids. The germline V gene has CDR1 LNHDA and CDR2 SQIVND (reference sequence). The ends lost 3 bases at V and 2 bases at J; junction bases unmatched: 8. CDR3: CASSIAGTGNAYEQYF. For the CDR3, the DNA is TGTGCCAGTAGTATCGCCGGGACAGGGAACGCCTACGAGCAGTACTTC.

The chain uses TRBV6-6 and TRBJ1-1; perhaps TRBD1 as D (6 bases). The length of the CDR3 is 14 residues. Trimming took 2 bases from V and 5 from J, leaving 12 bases between them. Germline values: CDR1 MNHNY, CDR2 SVGAGI (reference sequence). CDR3 nucleotide sequence: TGTGCCAGCAGTTACACAGGGTCCGGAACTGAAGCTTTCTTT. Protein: CASSYTGSGTEAFF.

The V gene is TRBV4-2, the J gene TRBJ1-1; TRBD1 aligns across 8 bases. CDR3 length equals 16 residues. The germline V gene encodes CDR1 LGHNA and CDR2 YNFKEQ. Trimming at V came to 3 bases and at J to 0 bases, leaving 6 bases not matched to a gene. The CDR3: CASSHRQGFMNTEAFF. Written as DNA, the CDR3 is TGTGCCAGCAGCCACCGACAGGGGTTTATGAACACTGAAGCTTTCTTT.

This chain connects TRBV5-5 to TRBJ2-7; unclear D gene. Germline V lookup: CDR1 SGHKS, CDR2 YYEKEE (reference sequence). CDR3 length: 13 amino acids. The V and J ends lost 4 bases and 3 bases respectively, with 11 bases between them. The CDR3 DNA is TGTGCCAGCAGCCTTAACCCCCTCTACGAGCAGTACTTC. Its translation is CASSLNPLYEQYF. The full variable domain, completed using reference TRBV5-5 and TRBJ2-7, is DAGVTQSPTHLIKTRGQQVTLRCSPISGHKSVSWYQQVLGQGPQFIFQYYEKEERGRGNFPDRFSARQFPNYSSELNVNALLLGDSALYLCASSLNPLYEQYFGPGTRLTVT.

The chain links TRBV2 to TRBJ2-3; D remains ambiguous. Trimming took off 2 bases at V and 2 bases at J, with 5 bases between the two ends. Germline V gives CDR1 SNHLY, CDR2 FYNNEI. The CDR3 runs to 13 residues. The CDR3 region has the DNA TGTGCCAGCAGTGAACTCGTCACAGATACGCAGTATTTT. This encodes CASSELVTDTQYF.

This chain joins TRBV5-6 and TRBJ2-1; D gene ambiguous. Trimming cost V 4 bases and J 7 bases, with 12 bases left between them. Per the germline V gene, CDR1 is SGHDT and CDR2 is YYEEEE. CDR3 length: 13 residues. The CDR3 loop is CASSPPHLNEQFF. The CDR3 DNA follows: TGTGCCAGCAGCCCTCCCCACTTGAATGAGCAGTTCTTC.